This T cell receptor (beta chain) was observed in a study of T cell repertoires in ileal Crohn's disease. Produced via immunoSEQ multiplex PCR; TCRdb's table is partial and in-frame only. The sample holds around 17,000 clones, 50% to 75% seen once. Looked up from germline, CDR1 is MGHRA and CDR2 is YSYEKL. V gave up 2 bases and J gave up 2 bases; unmatched junction bases: 8. This CDR3 contains 17 residues. The sequence came from an adult with Crohn's disease. The genes are TRBV4-1 and TRBJ2-3, with 9 bases aligning to TRBD2. Material: ileal tissue. This chain's CDR3 is CASSQRGLAGFTDTQYF. CDR3 DNA: TGCGCCAGCAGCCAAAGGGGGCTAGCGGGATTCACAGATACGCAGTATTTT.